The entry below describes one TCR beta chain. MiXCR, run by TCRdb on the reads, gives a single entry per CDR3 protein. The table has 75,000 to 100,000 distinct CDR3 sequences, roughly 31% seen once; the top ten hold about 2%. Trimming left V 3 bases short and J 0 bases short, with 8 bases between. CDR1 is LNHDA, CDR2 SQIVND, per germline (reference sequence). The CDR3 has 14 residues. These data belong to a study of type 1 regulatory T cells. Overall study: An in vitro protocol generated T-allo10, a Tr1-enriched, alloantigen-specific CD4 T cell product.

This TCR derives from a human donor in good health. This chain connects TRBV19 to TRBJ1-1; D possibly corresponds to TRBD1 (5 bases). Sequenced input: CD4+ T cells, either the whole sample or a sorted fraction (not recorded which). CDR3 sequence reads: CASSIDRMNTEAFF. In DNA, the CDR3 is TGTGCCAGTAGTATTGACAGAATGAACACTGAAGCTTTCTTT.